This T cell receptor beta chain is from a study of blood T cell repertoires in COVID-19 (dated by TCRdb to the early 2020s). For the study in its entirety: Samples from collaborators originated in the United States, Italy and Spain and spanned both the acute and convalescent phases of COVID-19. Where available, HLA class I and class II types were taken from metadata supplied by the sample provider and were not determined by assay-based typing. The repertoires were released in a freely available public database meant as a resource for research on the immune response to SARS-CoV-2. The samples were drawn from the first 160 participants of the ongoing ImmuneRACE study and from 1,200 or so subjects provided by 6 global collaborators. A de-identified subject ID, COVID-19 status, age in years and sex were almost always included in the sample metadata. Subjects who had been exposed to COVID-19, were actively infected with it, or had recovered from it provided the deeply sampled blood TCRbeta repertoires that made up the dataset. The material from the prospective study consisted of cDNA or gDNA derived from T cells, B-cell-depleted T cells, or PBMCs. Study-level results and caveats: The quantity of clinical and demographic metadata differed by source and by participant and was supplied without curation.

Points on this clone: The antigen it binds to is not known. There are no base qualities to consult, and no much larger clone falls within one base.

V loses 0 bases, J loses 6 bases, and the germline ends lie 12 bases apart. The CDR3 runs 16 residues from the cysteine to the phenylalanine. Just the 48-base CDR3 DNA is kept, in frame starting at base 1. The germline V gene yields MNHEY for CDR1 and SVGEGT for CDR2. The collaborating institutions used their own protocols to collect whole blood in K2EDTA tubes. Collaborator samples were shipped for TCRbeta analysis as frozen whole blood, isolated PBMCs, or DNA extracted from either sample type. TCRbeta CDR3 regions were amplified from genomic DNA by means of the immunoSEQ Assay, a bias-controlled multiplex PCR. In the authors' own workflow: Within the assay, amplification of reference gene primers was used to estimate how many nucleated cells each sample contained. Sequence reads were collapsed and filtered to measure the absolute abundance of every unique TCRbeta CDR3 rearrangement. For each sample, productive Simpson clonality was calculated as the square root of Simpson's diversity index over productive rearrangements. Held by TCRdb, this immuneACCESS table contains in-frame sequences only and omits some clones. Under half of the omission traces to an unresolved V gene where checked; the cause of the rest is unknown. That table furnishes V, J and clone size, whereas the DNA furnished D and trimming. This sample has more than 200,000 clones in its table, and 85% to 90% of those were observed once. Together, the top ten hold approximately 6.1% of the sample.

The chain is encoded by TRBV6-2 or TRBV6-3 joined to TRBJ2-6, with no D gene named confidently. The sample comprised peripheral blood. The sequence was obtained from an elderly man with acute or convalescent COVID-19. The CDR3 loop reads CASSYSSRSQANVLTF. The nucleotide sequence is TGTGCCAGCAGTTACTCGTCTCGGAGTCAGGCCAACGTCCTGACTTTC.